This T cell receptor (beta chain) derives from a study of identical twins. Findings and limits, study-wide: Carriage of fewer insertions was seen in abundant cord blood beta clonotypes, whereas memory repertoires showed none. Zero-insertion findings could be partly confounded by invariant cells (MAIT and iNKT cells).

This clonotype was seen more than once but under ten times. Its cognate antigen is unknown. Looked up from germline, CDR1 is MNHEY and CDR2 is SMNVEV (reference sequence). The CDR3 is 19 amino acids. Trimming removed 2 bases from V and 0 bases from J; junction bases left unmatched: 10. The authors used template switching to add a universal primer site and gave cDNA unique molecular identifiers. One entry per CDR3 protein, called by TCRdb with MiXCR from the 5' RACE reads. Among more than 400,000 distinct CDR3 sequences listed, around 15% were seen once. The sample also formed part of further work on yellow fever vaccine responses in identical twins.

This sequence joins TRBV27 and TRBJ2-3; 11 nucleotides align to TRBD2. The receptor's source is a woman between 18 and 30 years old in good health. The sequencing input was CD4+ T cells sorted from blood. The CDR3 nucleotides are TGTGCCAGCAGTTTAACCAGACCAGTAGCGGGGGGGAGCACAGATACGCAGTATTTT. Translation gives CASSLTRPVAGGSTDTQYF.